Listed here are 19 T cell receptor beta chains from one sample, sequenced in a study of cytomegalovirus exposure and HLA in healthy donors. PCR employed 60 Vbeta and 13 Jbeta primers. Profiling relied on immunoSEQ multiplex PCR, and the TCRdb table lists in-frame clones only, not all of them. This sample contains under 90,000 clones. Material for sequencing was PBMCs. The receptors shown here come from a middle-aged man in good health and CMV-seropositive.

The chain has TRBV30 and TRBJ2-2, with D perhaps TRBD2 (5 bases). The length of the CDR3 is 11 residues. Germline loops: CDR1 GTSNPN, CDR2 SVGIG (reference sequence). The CDR3 sequence is CAGGGTGELFF. DNA of the CDR3: TGTGCTGGAGGAGGTACCGGGGAGCTGTTTTTT.

On this clone: One end of the junction varies from germline; a read error may be responsible. The V gene is TRBV7-7, the J gene TRBJ1-1; D call uncertain. CDR1 and CDR2 from the germline V gene are SSHAT and FNYEAQ (reference sequence). This CDR3 contains 13 residues. The CDR3 here is CASSLSRFTEAFF. In DNA form, the CDR3 reads TGTGCTAGCAGCTTAAGCAGGTTCACTGAAGCTTTCTTT.

The chain links TRBV7-3 to TRBJ2-1; D uncertain. V lost 4 bases and J 7 bases, leaving 17 bases between the germline ends. Germline V gene data show CDR1 as SGHTA and CDR2 as FQGTGA. The CDR3 is made up of 15 amino acids. The CDR3 loop is CASSSQPGVGNEQFF. DNA of the CDR3: TGTGCCAGCAGCTCGCAACCTGGAGTCGGGAATGAGCAGTTCTTC.

The rearrangement links TRBV29-1 to TRBJ2-1, with a weak D call TRBD2 (7 bases). The germline V gene has CDR1 SQVTM and CDR2 ANQGSEA. The V gene lost 6 bases and the J gene lost 8 bases, with 23 bases spanning the gap. The CDR3 sequence is 15 residues long. The CDR3 reads CSVWASGQRLDEQFF. The DNA for the CDR3 is TGCAGCGTGTGGGCTAGCGGACAGAGGTTAGATGAGCAGTTCTTC.

DNA of the CDR3: TGCGCCAGCAGCCAAGATCGAGCAGGGGGCGACGAGCAGTACTTC. It codes for CASSQDRAGGDEQYF. The V gene is TRBV4-3, the J gene TRBJ2-7, with 8 bases identical to TRBD1. The CDR3 is made up of 15 amino acids. Germline assignment: CDR1 LGHNA and CDR2 YSLEER. Trimming cost V 0 bases and J 5 bases; bases outside gene matches: 6.

This chain joins TRBV4-2 and TRBJ2-1, with D possibly being TRBD2 (5 bases). The CDR3 runs to 11 residues. The germline gives CDR1 LGHNA, CDR2 YNFKEQ. V was shortened by 3 bases and J by 8 bases, with 5 bases between the two germline ends. CDR3 nucleotides: TGTGCCAGCAGCCACGGGGATGAGCAGTTCTTC. As protein: CASSHGDEQFF.

The DNA for the CDR3 is TGTGCCAGCAGGGAACCCGGACGGACTTGGCCCCAGCATTTT. Translated, it gives CASREPGRTWPQHF. The J gene is TRBJ1-5, the V gene TRBV6-1; D call uncertain. CDR3 length equals 14 residues. The V gene lost 6 bases and the J gene lost 9 bases, with 18 bases spanning the gap. The V gene's germline CDR1 is MNHNS and CDR2 SASEGT.

J is TRBJ2-3 and V is TRBV10-3; 9 bases align to TRBD2. Germline V gene data show CDR1 as ENHRY and CDR2 as SYGVKD. The CDR3 contains 17 residues. Germline trimming cut 4 bases from V and 2 bases from J; bases unmatched to any gene: 10. CDR3 DNA: TGTGCCATCAGTGGCAATAGACTAGCGGTACTCACAGATACGCAGTATTTT. Its protein product is CAISGNRLAVLTDTQYF.

V gene TRBV6-5 combines with J gene TRBJ1-5; 7 nucleotides match TRBD1. Germline V CDR1 and CDR2: MNHEY, SVGAGI. This CDR3 region has 14 residues. With V trimmed by 5 bases and J by 2 bases, 3 bases remained unmatched. The CDR3, as DNA: TGTGCCAGCAGTCCGGGACAGCGCAATCAGCCCCAGCATTTT. Amino acids: CASSPGQRNQPQHF.

The chain carries TRBV4-3 and TRBJ1-3; a weak D match, TRBD1 (5 bases). Germline CDR1 reads LGHNA; CDR2 reads YSLEER. The ends were cut back, 3 bases at V and 0 bases at J, with 9 bases in the middle. There are 15 residues in the CDR3. The CDR3 DNA is TGCGCCAGCAGCCAGAGACAGAGCTCTGGAAACACCATATATTTT. Its translation: CASSQRQSSGNTIYF.

The rearrangement links TRBV2 to TRBJ2-7; 7 positions match TRBD1. From germline, CDR1 is SNHLY and CDR2 FYNNEI. CDR3 length: 12 residues. V lost 6 bases to trimming and J lost 5 bases; unmatched junction nucleotides: 4. This CDR3 reads CASRQTGHEQYF. CDR3 coding DNA: TGTGCCAGCAGGCAGACAGGGCACGAGCAGTACTTC.

Concerning this clone: Additional DNA sequences in this sample encode the identical CDR3. The CDR3: CASSPGRDQPQHF. Here the CDR3 DNA reads TGTGCCAGCTCCCCCGGGCGGGATCAGCCCCAGCATTTT. The rearrangement uses TRBV18 and TRBJ1-5; no clear D gene. Per the germline V gene, CDR1 is KGHSH and CDR2 is LQKENI. The CDR3 has 13 residues. The V end lost 6 bases, the J end lost 5 bases, and 11 bases lay between the germline ends.

The gene calls are TRBV18 and TRBJ1-2, with D possibly TRBD1 on 6 matching bases. From germline, CDR1 is KGHSH and CDR2 LQKENI. V lost 3 bases and J 2 bases, leaving 10 bases between the germline ends. The CDR3 sequence is 14 residues long. CDR3 sequence reads: CASSPGQTNYGYTF. The CDR3 nucleotides are TGTGCCAGCTCACCGGGACAAACAAACTATGGCTACACCTTC.

The chain links TRBV9 to TRBJ2-2; D unclear. Per germline, CDR1 SGDLS and CDR2 YYNGEE. This CDR3 contains 15 residues. V lost 3 bases, J lost 0 bases, and 9 bases lay in between. The CDR3 here is CASSAAGANTGELFF. The CDR3 bases are TGTGCCAGCAGCGCCGCAGGCGCGAACACCGGGGAGCTGTTTTTT. The full variable domain, completed using reference TRBV9 and TRBJ2-2, is DSGVTQTPKHLITATGQRVTLRCSPRSGDLSVYWYQQSLDQGLQFLIQYYNGEERAKGNILERFSAQQFPDLHSELNLSSLELGDSALYFCASSAAGANTGELFFGEGSRLTVL.

The chain joins TRBV7-9 to TRBJ1-1, with 7 positions matching TRBD1. Germline CDR1 and CDR2: SEHNR and FQNEAQ (reference sequence). The CDR3 extends over 16 amino acids. J lost 1 base, V lost 5 bases, and 10 bases had no gene match. The CDR3 reads CASSKGGRTGNTEAFF. The CDR3 bases are TGTGCCAGCAGCAAAGGGGGAAGGACAGGGAACACTGAAGCTTTCTTT.

The V call is TRBV5-1, the J call TRBJ2-5, with D perhaps matching TRBD1 (6 bases). The J call may be mistaken, given a closer DNA end match to TRBJ2-7. This CDR3 is 14 amino acids long. The germline V gene has CDR1 SGHRS and CDR2 YFSETQ. Written as DNA, the CDR3 is TGCGCCAGCAGCTTAAGGACAGACCGATACGAGCAGTACTTC. It codes for CASSLRTDRYEQYF.

CDR3 protein: CASSMGIGQEVKNGYTF. The DNA for the CDR3 is TGTGCCAGTAGTATGGGTATAGGACAGGAAGTGAAAAATGGCTACACCTTC. The chain carries TRBV19 and TRBJ1-2; the match to TRBD1 covers 7 bases. The V and J ends lost 3 bases and 6 bases, in that order; junction bases with no gene match: 16. Germline V gene sequence: CDR1 LNHDA, CDR2 SQIVND (reference sequence). The CDR3 length is 17 residues. The entire variable domain, with the rest obtained from reference TRBV19 and TRBJ1-2, is as follows: DGGITQSPKYLFRKEGQNVTLSCEQNLNHDAMYWYRQDPGQGLRLIYYSQIVNDFQKGDIAEGYSVSREKKESFPLTVTSAQKNPTAFYLCASSMGIGQEVKNGYTFGSGTRLTVV.

The chain uses TRBV19 and TRBJ1-2; the D is unclear. Germline V CDR1 and CDR2: LNHDA, SQIVND (reference sequence). This CDR3 has 14 amino acids. V was cut by 7 bases and J by 6 bases, with 18 bases left in between. The CDR3 coding sequence is TGTGCCAGTAAGAGGCCGAGAGAGTTAAATGGCTACACCTTC. Translation gives CASKRPRELNGYTF. The full variable domain, rest sourced from reference TRBV19 and TRBJ1-2, is DGGITQSPKYLFRKEGQNVTLSCEQNLNHDAMYWYRQDPGQGLRLIYYSQIVNDFQKGDIAEGYSVSREKKESFPLTVTSAQKNPTAFYLCASKRPRELNGYTFGSGTRLTVV.

The chain's CDR3 is CASSYRTGLDTQYF. The DNA for the CDR3 is TGTGCCAGCAGTTACCGAACAGGGCTAGATACGCAGTATTTT. The V call is TRBV6-5, the J call TRBJ2-3, with D possibly TRBD1 on 6 matching bases. CDR1 is MNHEY, CDR2 SVGAGI, per germline. The V gene lost 2 bases and the J gene lost 5 bases, with 11 bases spanning the gap. The CDR3 length is 14 residues.